This is a list of T cell receptor beta chains from one sample in a study of blood T cell repertoires in COVID-19. Clones were sequenced by immunoSEQ multiplex PCR, and TCRdb holds only the in-frame ones, with some missing. The data contain around 200,000 clones, about 83% of them seen just once; the ten biggest clones take up more than 6.5%. Sequencing was done on a sample of peripheral blood. Receptors originate from a man aged 35 to 55 with active or convalescent COVID-19. Both conserved end residues are part of each CDR3. A D gene is named only where the DNA matches it firmly. Some rows have no size entry. The others give once, few or many, or a class for an expanded clone.

d_call j_call v_call clone_size cdr3_nt cdr3_aa
. TRBJ2-6 TRBV29-1 . TGCAGCGTCTCCACACACTCTGGGGCCAACGTCCTGACTTTC CSVSTHSGANVLTF
TRBD1 TRBJ1-4 TRBV5-1 few TGCGCCAGCAGCTTAGAGTTTCGACAGGGTCTAGGTGAAAAACTGTTTTTT CASSLEFRQGLGEKLFF
. TRBJ1-6 TRBV7-3 . TGTGCCAGCAGCCTGAGCACCCCCCTCCACTTT CASSLSTPLHF
TRBD1 TRBJ1-4 TRBV6-5 . TGTGCCAGCAGCAATCCGGGACAGGGGGAAAAACTGTTTTTT CASSNPGQGEKLFF
TRBD2 TRBJ2-1 TRBV6-6 . TGTGCCAGCAGTTTAGGATCGGGACTACAATACAATGAGCAGTTCTTC CASSLGSGLQYNEQFF
TRBD2 TRBJ2-7 TRBV11-3 . TGTGCCAGCAGCTTAGGACTAGCGGGCCCAAGCTACGAGCAGTACTTC CASSLGLAGPSYEQYF
. TRBJ1-2 TRBV14 . TGTGCCAGCAGCCCGCGTTGGGGGGAGCACTATGGCTACACCTTC CASSPRWGEHYGYTF
. TRBJ1-4 TRBV4-3 . TGCGCCAGCAGCCAAGAGTGGCTGGCAGGGGCTAATGAAAAACTGTTTTTT CASSQEWLAGANEKLFF
. TRBJ1-3 TRBV3-1/TRBV3-2 . TGTGCCAGCAGCCCTCAAAGCGGATGGGGAACTGGAAACACCATATATTTT CASSPQSGWGTGNTIYF
. TRBJ1-2 TRBV9 . TGTGCCAGCAGCACCGACCGGGAACCTATTTATGGCTACACCTTC CASSTDREPIYGYTF
. TRBJ2-7 TRBV12-5 . TGTGCTAGTGGTTTTAAGTCAGTATACGAGCAGTACTTC CASGFKSVYEQYF
. TRBJ2-2 TRBV19 few TGTGCCAGTAGTATCTCCCAGTCAGGGACCGGGGAGCTGTTTTTT CASSISQSGTGELFF
. TRBJ2-1 TRBV4-1 . TGCGCCAGCAGCCAAGAGAGGCACTACAATGAGCAGTTCTTC CASSQERHYNEQFF
TRBD1 TRBJ1-2 TRBV20-1 . TGCAGTGCTTCAGGGGGTGGGGGCTACACCTTC CSASGGGGYTF
TRBD1 TRBJ1-4 TRBV7-9 . TGTGCCAGCAGCCCAAGGACAGGTGGAGGCCCAGAAAAACTGTTTTTT CASSPRTGGGPEKLFF
. TRBJ2-3 TRBV19 . TGTGCCAGTCGACAGGCCGTCCTGGGAGATACGCAGTATTTT CASRQAVLGDTQYF
TRBD1 TRBJ1-4 TRBV19 few TGTGCCAGTAGTGCACGACAGGGTTTTAATGAAAAACTGTTTTTT CASSARQGFNEKLFF
. TRBJ2-3 TRBV21-1 . TGTGCCAGCAGCAAGAGACTAGCGGATAGCACAGATACGCAGTATTTT CASSKRLADSTDTQYF
. TRBJ1-2 TRBV7-2 . TGTGCCAGCAGCTTAGCTCCAGCGAACTATGGCTACACCTTC CASSLAPANYGYTF
. TRBJ1-1 TRBV2 . TGTGCCAGCAGCGAGGGGAGGACTGAAGCTTTCTTT CASSEGRTEAFF
. TRBJ2-5 TRBV5-1 . TGCGCCAGCAGCTGGGTGGAAAGGGGCCAAGAGACCCAGTACTTC CASSWVERGQETQYF
. TRBJ1-6 TRBV11-3 . TGTGCTACGAGGGCAGGCGCCGGATCACCCCTCCACTTT CATRAGAGSPLHF
. TRBJ1-1 TRBV27 . TGTGCCAGCAGTCCCAGCCGTTACCAGGGGCGGGGGACTGAAGCTTTCTTT CASSPSRYQGRGTEAFF
. TRBJ1-6 TRBV25-1 . TGTGCCAGCACCGGCCTGGAGGGTGAAAATTCACCCCTCCACTTT CASTGLEGENSPLHF
. TRBJ2-1 TRBV7-2 . TGTGCCAGCAGCTTACTAGCGAATGAGCAGTTCTTC CASSLLANEQFF
. TRBJ1-2 TRBV20-1 . TGCAGTGCCCTAGATGGAAGAGGCTACACCTTC CSALDGRGYTF
. TRBJ1-5 TRBV27 . TGTGCCAGCAGATCCAAACAGGAGAGTAGCAATCAGCCCCAGCATTTT CASRSKQESSNQPQHF
. TRBJ1-5 TRBV6-1 . TGTGCCAGCAGTGAAAGCGGGTGGTATAGCAATCAGCCCCAGCATTTT CASSESGWYSNQPQHF
. TRBJ2-7 TRBV20-1 . TGCAGTGCTAGTATGGCAGGAAAGGCCTACGAGCAGTACTTC CSASMAGKAYEQYF
. TRBJ1-1 TRBV21-1 . TGTGCCAGCAGCAAACTGAGGGTGATGAACACTGAAGCTTTCTTT CASSKLRVMNTEAFF
. TRBJ1-1 TRBV27 . TGTGCCAGCAGTTGGAAGGGGTTAGTGAACACTGAAGCTTTCTTT CASSWKGLVNTEAFF
. TRBJ2-1 TRBV9 . TGTGCCAGTCGGGGAAGCGGCATCTACAATGAGCAGTTCTTC CASRGSGIYNEQFF
TRBD1 TRBJ2-7 TRBV2 . TGTGCCAGCAGAAACACAGGGGACTACGAGCAGTACTTC CASRNTGDYEQYF
TRBD2 TRBJ2-1 TRBV14 . TGTGCCAGCAGCCAAGGAACGGCCGTTCTAGCGGGCGCCTACAATGAGCAGTTCTTC CASSQGTAVLAGAYNEQFF
. TRBJ1-6 TRBV6-5 . TGTGCCAGCGGAGTCCAGTCACCCCTCCACTTT CASGVQSPLHF
. TRBJ1-2 TRBV4-1 . TGCGCCAGCAGCCAAGGTAACAGGAGAAAGGTGGAAGGCTACACCTTC CASSQGNRRKVEGYTF
. TRBJ1-4 TRBV7-2 . TGTGCCAGCAGCTTACAGGGGTGGAATGAAAAACTGTTTTTT CASSLQGWNEKLFF
. TRBJ1-4 TRBV18 . TGTGCCAGCTCACCGGAGGGGTTAGATGAAAAACTGTTTTTT CASSPEGLDEKLFF
TRBD1 TRBJ1-1 TRBV19 . TGTGCCAGTAATGGCGGGACAGGGGAAGCTTTCTTT CASNGGTGEAFF
TRBD2 TRBJ2-2 TRBV3-1/TRBV3-2 . TGTGCCAGCAGACGGGGACTAGCGGAGACCGGGGAGCTGTTTTTT CASRRGLAETGELFF
TRBD1 TRBJ1-1 TRBV24-1 few TGTGCCACCAGTGATTTGCCGCGGGACAGCAGAAGGAACACTGAAGCTTTCTTT CATSDLPRDSRRNTEAFF
. TRBJ1-3 TRBV11-3 . TGTGCCAGCAGCTTAGAGTCATCCGGAAACACCATATATTTT CASSLESSGNTIYF